The TCR beta chain under discussion was sequenced for a study of blood T cell repertoires in COVID-19. Germline V CDR1 and CDR2: KGHSY, FQNENV. CDR3 length: 17 amino acids. V lost 0 bases and J lost 6, with 21 bases in between. Clones were sequenced by immunoSEQ multiplex PCR, and TCRdb holds only the in-frame ones, with some missing. The data contain approximately 63,000 clones, roughly nine tenths of them singletons. The clonotype was recovered from a man older than 75 in a cohort sampled during active COVID-19. The source material was peripheral blood. V usage is TRBV16 and J usage is TRBJ2-7; TRBD2 might be the D (6 bases). The CDR3 nucleotides read TGTGCCAGCAGCCAATCGGCTCGCGGGGCATTCTCCGGCGAGCAGTACTTC. Translating it yields CASSQSARGAFSGEQYF.